There are many counts of the clone carrying this T cell receptor (beta chain). Its specificity is not known. The entry originates in a study of T-cell reconstitution after alpha-beta-depleted transplantation in children. Researchers prepared the TCRbeta library using unique molecular identifiers, the study reports. TCRdb independently ran MiXCR on the PCR reads; one entry per CDR3 protein. The sample lists a few hundred thousand distinct CDR3 sequences, roughly 24% occurring once. Trimming removed 5 bases at V and 4 bases at J, with 14 bases between. The CDR3 extends over 14 amino acids. Study results and limitations: After one year, T-cell counts and TCRbeta diversity mostly came from new T cells. Roughly two months post-transplant, alpha-beta T cells reportedly originated from several hundred graft clones that had expanded. Elevated TCRbeta diversity at day 60 was traced, in some patients, to surviving recipient T cells and thymic progenitors.

This sample comprised PBMCs, obtained before TCRalphabeta/CD19-depleted stem cell transplant. V and J are TRBV12-3 or TRBV12-4 and TRBJ1-1; D call uncertain. The TCR originated in a girl aged 2 to 10 with Fanconi anemia, due to receive a stem cell transplant. DNA of the CDR3: TGTGCCAGCAGTCTAATTATCGGTGGCACTGAAGCTTTCTTT. The encoded protein is CASSLIIGGTEAFF.